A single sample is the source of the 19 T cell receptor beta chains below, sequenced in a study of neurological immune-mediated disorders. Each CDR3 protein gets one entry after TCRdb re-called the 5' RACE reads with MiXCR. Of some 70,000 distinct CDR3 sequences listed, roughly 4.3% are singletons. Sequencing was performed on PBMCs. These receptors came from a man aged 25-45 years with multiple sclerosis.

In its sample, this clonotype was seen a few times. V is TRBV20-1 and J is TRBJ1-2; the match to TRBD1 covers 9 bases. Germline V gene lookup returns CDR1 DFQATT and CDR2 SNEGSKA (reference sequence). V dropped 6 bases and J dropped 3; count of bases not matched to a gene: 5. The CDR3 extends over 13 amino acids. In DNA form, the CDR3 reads TGCAGTGCGGAACAGGGGGCGGACTATGGCTACACCTTC. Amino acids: CSAEQGADYGYTF.

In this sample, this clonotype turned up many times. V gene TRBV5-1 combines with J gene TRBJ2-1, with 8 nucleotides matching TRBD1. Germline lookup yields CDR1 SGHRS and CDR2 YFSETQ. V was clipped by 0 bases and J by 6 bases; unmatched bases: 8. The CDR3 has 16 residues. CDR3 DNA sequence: TGCGCCAGCAGCTTGGGTCCGCAGGGGGCGAGCAATGAGCAGTTCTTC. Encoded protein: CASSLGPQGASNEQFF.

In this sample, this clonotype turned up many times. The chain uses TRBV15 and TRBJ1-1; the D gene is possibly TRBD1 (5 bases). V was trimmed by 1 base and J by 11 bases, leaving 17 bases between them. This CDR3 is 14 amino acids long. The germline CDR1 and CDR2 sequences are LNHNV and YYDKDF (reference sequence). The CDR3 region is CATSRVQGRDSAFF. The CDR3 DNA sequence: TGTGCCACCAGCAGAGTCCAGGGTCGGGATTCGGCTTTCTTT.

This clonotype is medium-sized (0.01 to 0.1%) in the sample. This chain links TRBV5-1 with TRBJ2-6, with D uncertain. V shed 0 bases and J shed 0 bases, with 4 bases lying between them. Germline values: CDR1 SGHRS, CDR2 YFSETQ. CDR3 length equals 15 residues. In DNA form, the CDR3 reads TGCGCCAGCAGCTTGGATGGCTCTGGGGCCAACGTCCTGACTTTC. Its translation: CASSLDGSGANVLTF.

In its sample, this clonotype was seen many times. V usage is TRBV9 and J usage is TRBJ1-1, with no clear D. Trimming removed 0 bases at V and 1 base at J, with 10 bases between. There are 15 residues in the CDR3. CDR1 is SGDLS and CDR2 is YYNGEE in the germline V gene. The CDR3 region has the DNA TGTGCCAGCAGCGTAGATCGTAGGAAGAACACTGAAGCTTTCTTT. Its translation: CASSVDRRKNTEAFF.

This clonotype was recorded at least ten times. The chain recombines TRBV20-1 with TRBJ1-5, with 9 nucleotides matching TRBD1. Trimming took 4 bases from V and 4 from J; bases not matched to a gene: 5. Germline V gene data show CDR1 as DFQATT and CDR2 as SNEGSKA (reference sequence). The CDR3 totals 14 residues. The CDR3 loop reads CSATPTGGNQPQHF. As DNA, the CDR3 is TGCAGTGCTACCCCGACAGGGGGTAATCAGCCCCAGCATTTT.

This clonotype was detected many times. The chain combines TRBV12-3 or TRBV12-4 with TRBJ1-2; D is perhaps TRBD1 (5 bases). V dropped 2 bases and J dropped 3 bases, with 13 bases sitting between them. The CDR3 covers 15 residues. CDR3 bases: TGTGCCAGCAGTTTATGGGGGGAATCGTACTATGGCTACACCTTC. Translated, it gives CASSLWGESYYGYTF.

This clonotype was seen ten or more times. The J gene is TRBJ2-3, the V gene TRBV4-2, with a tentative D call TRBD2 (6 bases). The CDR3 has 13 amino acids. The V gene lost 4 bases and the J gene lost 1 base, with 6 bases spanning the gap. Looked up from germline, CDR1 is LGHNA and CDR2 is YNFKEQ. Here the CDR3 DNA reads TGTGCCAGCAGCCGGAGGGGCACAGATACGCAGTATTTT. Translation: CASSRRGTDTQYF.

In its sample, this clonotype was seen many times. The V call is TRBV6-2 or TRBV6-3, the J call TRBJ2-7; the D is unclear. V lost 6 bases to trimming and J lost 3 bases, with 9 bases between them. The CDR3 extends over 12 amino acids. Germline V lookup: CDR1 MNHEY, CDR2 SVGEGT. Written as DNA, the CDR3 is TGTGCCAGCAGCCTCCCCCTCTACGAGCAGTACTTC. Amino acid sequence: CASSLPLYEQYF.

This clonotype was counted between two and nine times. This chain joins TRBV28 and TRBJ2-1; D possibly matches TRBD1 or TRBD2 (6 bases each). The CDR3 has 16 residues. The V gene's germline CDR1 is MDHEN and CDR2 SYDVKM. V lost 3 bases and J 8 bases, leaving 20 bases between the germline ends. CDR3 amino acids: CASSLGGLLSSDEQFF. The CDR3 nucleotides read TGTGCCAGCAGTTTGGGGGGCCTCCTCAGTTCGGATGAGCAGTTCTTC.

CDR3 amino acids: CSARDYGYIQYF. CDR3 nucleotide sequence: TGCAGTGCTAGAGATTACGGGTACATTCAGTACTTC. This chain uses TRBV20-1 with TRBJ2-4, with D uncertain. The CDR3 loop spans 12 amino acids. Trimming cost V 0 bases and J 8 bases, with 8 bases left between them. Germline loops: CDR1 DFQATT, CDR2 SNEGSKA (reference sequence).

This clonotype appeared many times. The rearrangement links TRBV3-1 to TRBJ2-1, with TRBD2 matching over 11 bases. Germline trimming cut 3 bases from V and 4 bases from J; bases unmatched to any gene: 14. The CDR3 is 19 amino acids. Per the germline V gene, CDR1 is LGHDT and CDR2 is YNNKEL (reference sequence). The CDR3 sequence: CASSHIRSRLAGRYNEQFF. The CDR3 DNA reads TGTGCCAGCAGCCACATACGTTCTAGACTAGCGGGGAGATACAATGAGCAGTTCTTC.

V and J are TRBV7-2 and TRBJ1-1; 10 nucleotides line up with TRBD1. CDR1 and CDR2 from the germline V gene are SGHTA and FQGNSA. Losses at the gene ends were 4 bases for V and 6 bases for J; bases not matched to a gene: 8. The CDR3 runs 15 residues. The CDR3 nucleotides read TGTGCCAGCAGCTGGCCGGGACAGGGGTTCCCTGAAGCTTTCTTT. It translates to CASSWPGQGFPEAFF.

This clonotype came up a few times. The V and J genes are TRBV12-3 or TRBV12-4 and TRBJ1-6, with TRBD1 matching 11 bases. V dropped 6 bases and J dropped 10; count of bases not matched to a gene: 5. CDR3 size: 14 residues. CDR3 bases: TGTGCCAGCAGAGGGACAGGGGGTGGGTCACCCCTCCACTTT. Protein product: CASRGTGGGSPLHF.

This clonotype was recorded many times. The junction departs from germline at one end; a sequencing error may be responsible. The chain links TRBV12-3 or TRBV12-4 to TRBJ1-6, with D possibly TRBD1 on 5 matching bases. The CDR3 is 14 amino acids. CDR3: CASSQGSDNSPLNF. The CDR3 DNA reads TGTGCCAGCAGCCAGGGATCGGATAATTCACCCCTCAACTTT.

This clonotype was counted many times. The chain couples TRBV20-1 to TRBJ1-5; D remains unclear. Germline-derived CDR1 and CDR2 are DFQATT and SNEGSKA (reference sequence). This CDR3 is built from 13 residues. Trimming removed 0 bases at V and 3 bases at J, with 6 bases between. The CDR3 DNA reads TGCAGTGCTAGAGAGGTCCCCAATCAGCCCCAGCATTTT. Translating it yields CSAREVPNQPQHF.

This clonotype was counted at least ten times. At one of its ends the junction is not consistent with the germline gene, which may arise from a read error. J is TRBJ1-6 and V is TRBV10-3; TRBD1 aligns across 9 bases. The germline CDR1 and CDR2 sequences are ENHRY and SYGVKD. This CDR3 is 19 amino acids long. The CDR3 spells CASTPGQGAPGSYNSPLNF. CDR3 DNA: TGTGCCAGTACACCGGGACAGGGCGCTCCCGGATCCTATAATTCACCCCTCAACTTT.

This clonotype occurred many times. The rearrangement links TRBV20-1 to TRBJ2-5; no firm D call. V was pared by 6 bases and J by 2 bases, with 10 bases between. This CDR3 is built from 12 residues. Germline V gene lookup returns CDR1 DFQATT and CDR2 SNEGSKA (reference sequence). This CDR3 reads CSALGRQETQYF. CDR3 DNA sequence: TGCAGTGCCCTAGGACGGCAAGAGACCCAGTACTTC.

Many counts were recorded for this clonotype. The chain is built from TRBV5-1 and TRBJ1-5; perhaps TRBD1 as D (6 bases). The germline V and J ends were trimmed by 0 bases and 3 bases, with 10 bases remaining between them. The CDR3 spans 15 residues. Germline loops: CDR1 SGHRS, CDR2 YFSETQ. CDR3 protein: CASSLDRGANQPQHF. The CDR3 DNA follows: TGCGCCAGCAGCTTGGATCGGGGGGCCAATCAGCCCCAGCATTTT. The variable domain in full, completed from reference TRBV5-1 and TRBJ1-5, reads KAGVTQTPRYLIKTRGQQVTLSCSPISGHRSVSWYQQTPGQGLQFLFEYFSETQRNKGNFPGRFSGRQFSNSRSEMNVSTLELGDSALYLCASSLDRGANQPQHFGDGTRLSIL.